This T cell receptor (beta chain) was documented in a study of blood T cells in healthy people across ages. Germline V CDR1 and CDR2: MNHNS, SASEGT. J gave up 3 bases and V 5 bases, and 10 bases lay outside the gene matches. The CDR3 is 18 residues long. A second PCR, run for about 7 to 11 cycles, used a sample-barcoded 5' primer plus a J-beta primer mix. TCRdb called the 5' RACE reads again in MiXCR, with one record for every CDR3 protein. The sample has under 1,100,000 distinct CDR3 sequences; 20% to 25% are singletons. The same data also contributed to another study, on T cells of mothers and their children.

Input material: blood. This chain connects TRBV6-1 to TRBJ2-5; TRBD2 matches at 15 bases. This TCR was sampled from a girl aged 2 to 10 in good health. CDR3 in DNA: TGTGCCAGCAGTCCCGGGACTAGCGGGAGGATGTCCAAAGAGACCCAGTACTTC. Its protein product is CASSPGTSGRMSKETQYF.